These 24 T cell receptor beta chains share one sample of origin, sequenced in a study of breast tumors, draining lymph nodes, adjacent tissues. Samples came from axillary lymph nodes draining the breast cancer. TCRdb reprocessed the multiplex PCR reads with MiXCR, giving one entry per CDR3 protein. The sample includes a few hundred thousand distinct CDR3 sequences, under 40% seen only once; the top ten take under 4.5%. What was sequenced was axillary lymph node tissue. The origin of the receptors is a female donor with breast cancer. Some clones in this sample may be carry-over from other donors' samples.

This clonotype was observed many times. This chain uses TRBV9 with TRBJ2-3, with TRBD2 matching over 11 bases. The CDR3 is 19 amino acids. Germline V CDR1 and CDR2: SGDLS, YYNGEE. Trimming took 3 bases from V and 0 from J; bases not matched to a gene: 12. For the CDR3, the DNA is TGTGCCAGCAGCGCGATAGCGGGGGGGGGAACAACTAGCACAGATACGCAGTATTTT. As protein: CASSAIAGGGTTSTDTQYF.

With regard to this clonotype: Given a much more abundant clone one base away, this may be a read error. The chain has TRBV4-1 and TRBJ2-2; a possible D gene is TRBD2 (6 bases). Germline V gene sequence: CDR1 MGHRA, CDR2 YSYEKL. The CDR3 has 18 amino acids. For the CDR3, the DNA is TGCGCCAGCAGCCAAGTTAGATGGCCTAGCGCGAACACCGGGGGGCTGTTTTTT. Encoded protein: CASSQVRWPSANTGGLFF.

V is TRBV9 and J is TRBJ1-3; possible D gene TRBD1, 6 bases. From germline, CDR1 is SGDLS and CDR2 YYNGEE. V lost 4 bases, J lost 3 bases, and 20 bases lay in between. There are 17 residues in the CDR3. In DNA, the CDR3 is TGTGCCAGCAGCACCCGAGGGGAAGGGGGTAATGGAAACACCATATATTTT. Residues: CASSTRGEGGNGNTIYF. The variable domain in full, with the rest retrieved from reference TRBV9 and TRBJ1-3, is DSGVTQTPKHLITATGQRVTLRCSPRSGDLSVYWYQQSLDQGLQFLIQYYNGEERAKGNILERFSAQQFPDLHSELNLSSLELGDSALYFCASSTRGEGGNGNTIYFGEGSWLTVV.

The V gene is TRBV6-1, the J gene TRBJ1-5, with TRBD1 as a possible D gene (6 bases). Trimming took 4 bases from V and 7 from J, leaving 14 bases between them. Germline CDR1 and CDR2: MNHNS and SASEGT. The CDR3 extends over 14 amino acids. The CDR3 is CASSATGQGQPQHF. The CDR3 DNA reads as TGTGCCAGCAGTGCGACAGGTCAAGGACAGCCCCAGCATTTT.

In the case of this clonotype: A much larger clone differs from this one at a single base, so this may be a read error. The chain employs TRBV14 and TRBJ1-3; D remains unclear. Germline lookup yields CDR1 SGHDN and CDR2 FVKESK. This CDR3 comprises 14 residues. CDR3 residues: CAGSQSGYRNTIYF. CDR3 nucleotides: TGTGCCGGCAGCCAAAGTGGGTATCGAAACACCATATATTTT.

This clonotype was counted many times. V gene TRBV24-1 combines with J gene TRBJ2-3; 7 bases fit TRBD2. Germline values: CDR1 KGHDR, CDR2 SFDVKD. This CDR3 has 16 amino acids. Trimming removed 4 bases from V and 0 bases from J; junction bases left unmatched: 6. Here the CDR3 reads CATSDPREVSTDTQYF. The CDR3 nucleotides are TGTGCCACCAGTGACCCCCGGGAGGTTAGCACAGATACGCAGTATTTT.

This clonotype was recorded many times. This chain connects TRBV9 to TRBJ2-3; D may correspond to TRBD1 or TRBD2 (6 bases each). Germline loops: CDR1 SGDLS, CDR2 YYNGEE. With 0 bases removed from V and 1 base from J, the gap between germline ends came to 12 bases. The CDR3 length is 16 residues. The CDR3 bases are TGTGCCAGCAGCGTAGGACGGGGGCCACGCACAGATACGCAGTATTTT. It specifies CASSVGRGPRTDTQYF.

Many counts were recorded for this clonotype. The chain has TRBV7-2 and TRBJ2-1; D gene ambiguous. The CDR3 is made up of 15 amino acids. The germline gives CDR1 SGHTA, CDR2 FQGNSA. V was trimmed by 0 bases and J by 1 base, leaving 7 bases between them. The CDR3 bases are TGTGCCAGCAGCTTAGCTCCGTCTTCCTACAATGAGCAGTTCTTC. Protein sequence: CASSLAPSSYNEQFF.

This clonotype was recorded at least ten times. The chain joins TRBV3-1 to TRBJ2-3; 7 bases are a match to TRBD2. J was trimmed by 7 bases and V by 3 bases; bases with no gene match: 7. The CDR3 length is 14 residues. Germline loops: CDR1 LGHDT, CDR2 YNNKEL (reference sequence). CDR3 DNA sequence: TGTGCCAGCAGCCAGGGAGGGAGTGGGAATACGCAGTATTTT. Translated, it gives CASSQGGSGNTQYF.

Comment on this clonotype: One junction end disagrees with the germline gene, perhaps due to a read error. This chain joins TRBV28 and TRBJ2-6; TRBD2 aligns across 9 bases. The CDR3 is made up of 15 amino acids. The germline V gene encodes CDR1 MDHEN and CDR2 SYDVKM. CDR3 protein: CASSPLQRGAYVLTF. The CDR3 nucleotides read TGTGCCAGCAGCCCGCTCCAGCGGGGGGCCTACGTCCTGACTTTC. The full variable domain, rest sourced from reference TRBV28 and TRBJ2-6, is DVKVTQSSRYLVKRTGEKVFLECVQDMDHENMFWYRQDPGLGLRLIYFSYDVKMKEKGDIPEGYSVSREKKERFSLILESASTNQTSMYLCASSPLQRGAYVLTFGAGSRLTVL.

This clonotype was counted ten times or more. The chain employs TRBV6-1 and TRBJ1-3; no reliable D call. The CDR3 runs 12 residues. V was clipped by 6 bases and J by 8 bases, with 11 bases between them. CDR1 MNHNS and CDR2 SASEGT come from the germline V gene. The CDR3 DNA reads as TGTGCCAGCAGCCAGTACTTAGACACCATATATTTT. This translates into CASSQYLDTIYF.

This clonotype was recorded at least ten times. The V and J genes are TRBV4-2 and TRBJ1-3; tentative D call: TRBD1 (6 bases). The germline V gene encodes CDR1 LGHNA and CDR2 YNFKEQ. The CDR3 contains 18 residues. The V and J ends lost 4 bases and 0 bases respectively, with 19 bases between them. CDR3 in DNA: TGTGCCAGCAGCCCAAACTCAGGAAGAGGGGGCTCTGGAAACACCATATATTTT. It is translated as CASSPNSGRGGSGNTIYF.

This clonotype was seen only a few times. The rearrangement uses TRBV6-2 or TRBV6-3 and TRBJ2-5; 10 bases agree with TRBD1. This CDR3 has 13 residues. Germline V CDR1 and CDR2: MNHEY, SVGEGT. Unmatched junction bases numbered 8, after V lost 10 bases and J lost 6 bases. The DNA for the CDR3 is TGTGCCACCACGACAGGGGGCTGGAAGACCCAGTACTTC. Residues: CATTTGGWKTQYF.

In its sample, this clonotype was seen many times. The chain has TRBV11-2 and TRBJ2-1, with TRBD2 matching over 8 bases. Germline V gene sequence: CDR1 SGHAT, CDR2 FQNNGV. CDR3 size: 18 residues. With V trimmed by 2 bases and J by 0 bases, 9 bases remained unmatched. CDR3 in amino acids: CASSLTTSGTYSYNEQFF. CDR3 DNA sequence: TGTGCCAGCAGCTTAACCACTAGCGGAACTTACTCCTACAATGAGCAGTTCTTC.

This chain links TRBV7-6 with TRBJ2-1; 12 nucleotides match TRBD2. CDR1 and CDR2 (germline): SGHVS, FNYEAQ. J was trimmed by 4 bases and V by 8 bases; bases with no gene match: 6. The CDR3 covers 15 residues. The DNA of the CDR3 is TGTGCCAGCGGGAGACTAGCGGGAGTTTACAATGAGCAGTTCTTC. Its translation is CASGRLAGVYNEQFF.

Worth noting for this clonotype: Just one base apart from a much larger clone, this may be a read error. This sequence joins TRBV12-3 or TRBV12-4 and TRBJ2-2; D is possibly TRBD2 (6 bases). The CDR3 runs 16 residues. CDR3 region: CAGSLRQGGNTGELVF. In nucleotides, the CDR3 is TGTGCCGGCAGTTTAAGGCAGGGCGGGAACACCGGGGAGCTGGTTTTT.

This clonotype was observed at least ten times. The gene calls are TRBV24-1 and TRBJ2-7, with D possibly TRBD1 on 7 matching bases. CDR1 is KGHDR, CDR2 SFDVKD, per germline. V was shortened by 0 bases and J by 6 bases, with 8 bases between the two germline ends. The CDR3 has 13 amino acids. The CDR3 loop is CATSDLQGGEQYF. DNA for the CDR3: TGTGCCACCAGTGATTTGCAGGGGGGCGAGCAGTACTTC.

In its sample, this clonotype was seen many times. This chain links TRBV5-1 with TRBJ1-4; D is unclear. The CDR3 contains 14 residues. Trimming cost V 0 bases and J 3 bases, with 6 bases left between them. Germline-derived CDR1 and CDR2 are SGHRS and YFSETQ. CDR3 sequence: CASSLVQPNEKLFF. The CDR3 region has the DNA TGCGCCAGCAGCTTGGTTCAGCCTAATGAAAAACTGTTTTTT.

There are many counts of this clonotype. The chain carries TRBV25-1 and TRBJ1-4; D unclear. Germline V gene sequence: CDR1 MGHDK, CDR2 SYGVNS. Trimming took 4 bases from V and 0 from J, leaving 12 bases between them. CDR3 length: 16 amino acids. The CDR3 nucleotides are TGTGCCAGCAGTGGTCGGGCGGGTGCAACTAATGAAAAACTGTTTTTT. Protein sequence: CASSGRAGATNEKLFF.

The sample holds many counts of this clonotype. The V gene is TRBV7-3, the J gene TRBJ2-3, with D perhaps TRBD2 (6 bases). This CDR3 has 15 amino acids. The V end was cut by 5 bases, the J end by 2 bases, with 14 bases between. Per the germline V gene, CDR1 is SGHTA and CDR2 is FQGTGA. The CDR3 DNA is TGTGCCAGCAGCCCCTGGGCGGGACCCACAGATACGCAGTATTTT. Translating it yields CASSPWAGPTDTQYF.

The sample holds a few counts of this clonotype. The chain couples TRBV7-9 to TRBJ1-1; 10 positions match TRBD1. In germline, CDR1 is SEHNR, CDR2 FQNEAQ (reference sequence). The CDR3 runs 15 residues. The V gene end was trimmed by 5 bases and the J gene end by 5 bases; junction bases not matched to a gene: 8. CDR3 sequence: CASSDSGQGGTEAFF. CDR3 DNA sequence: TGTGCCAGCAGCGATTCCGGACAGGGGGGTACTGAAGCTTTCTTT.

The chain links TRBV5-6 to TRBJ2-3; tentatively, D is TRBD2 (5 bases). There are 14 residues in the CDR3. With 7 bases removed from V and 0 bases from J, the gap between germline ends came to 12 bases. In germline, CDR1 is SGHDT, CDR2 YYEEEE. For the CDR3, the DNA is TGTGCCAGCCTTTTAGCGCCTAGCACAGATACGCAGTATTTT. It codes for CASLLAPSTDTQYF.

This clonotype was found once. The V call is TRBV5-4, the J call TRBJ2-2; D perhaps matches TRBD1 (6 bases). Germline V gene sequence: CDR1 SGHNT, CDR2 YYREEE (reference sequence). The CDR3 consists of 13 residues. Trimming took 3 bases from V and 7 from J, leaving 10 bases between them. The CDR3 region has the DNA TGTGCCAGCAGCTATCCAGGGGTCGGGGAGCTGTTTTTT. Translation gives CASSYPGVGELFF.

This clonotype was observed many times. This chain joins TRBV20-1 and TRBJ2-2; D ambiguous. The length of the CDR3 is 14 residues. Trimming pared 4 bases from V and 2 bases from J, leaving 11 bases between. CDR1 is DFQATT, CDR2 SNEGSKA, per germline (reference sequence). The CDR3 DNA follows: TGCAGTGCTAAGATGGAGTTAAACACCGGGGAGCTGTTTTTT. Its translation is CSAKMELNTGELFF.